This T cell receptor beta chain was observed in a study of cytotoxic CD8 clonotypes in ibrutinib-treated CLL. There are a few counts of this clone. The table came from immunoSEQ multiplex PCR; TCRdb's copy has only in-frame clones and leaves some out. Counted here are 300,000 or so clones, under 70% occurring once; the ten biggest clones make up around 6.6%. The germline V gene encodes CDR1 SGHTA and CDR2 FQGNSA. The CDR3 covers 16 residues. J gave up 0 bases and V 2 bases, and 5 bases lay outside the gene matches. Sequenced here: PBMCs, sampled after 36 months of ibrutinib treatment. The sequence derives from a human donor with chronic lymphocytic leukemia. This chain joins TRBV7-2 and TRBJ2-3; 7 bases align to TRBD2. CDR3 loop: CASSLRELASTDTQYF. In nucleotides, the CDR3 is TGTGCCAGCAGCTTACGCGAACTAGCGAGCACAGATACGCAGTATTTT.